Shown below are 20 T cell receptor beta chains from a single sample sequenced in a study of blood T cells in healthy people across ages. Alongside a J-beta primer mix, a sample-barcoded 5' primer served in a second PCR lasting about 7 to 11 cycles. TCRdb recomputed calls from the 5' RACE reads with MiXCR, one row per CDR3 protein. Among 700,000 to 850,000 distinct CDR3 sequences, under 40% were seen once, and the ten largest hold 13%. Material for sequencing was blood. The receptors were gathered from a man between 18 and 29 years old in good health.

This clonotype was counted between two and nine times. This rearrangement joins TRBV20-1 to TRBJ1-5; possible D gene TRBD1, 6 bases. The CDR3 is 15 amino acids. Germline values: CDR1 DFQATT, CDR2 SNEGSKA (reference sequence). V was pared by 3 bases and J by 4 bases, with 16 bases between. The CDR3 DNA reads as TGCAGTGCTAGTTTCATGGCAGGGGAGAATCAGCCCCAGCATTTT. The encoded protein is CSASFMAGENQPQHF.

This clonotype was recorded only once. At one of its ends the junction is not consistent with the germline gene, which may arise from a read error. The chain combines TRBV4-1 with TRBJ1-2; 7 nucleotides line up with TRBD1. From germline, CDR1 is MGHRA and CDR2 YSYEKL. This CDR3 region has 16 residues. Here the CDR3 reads CASSQPGQSANYGCTF. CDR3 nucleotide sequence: TGCGCCAGCAGCCAACCGGGACAGTCGGCTAACTATGGCTGCACCTTC.

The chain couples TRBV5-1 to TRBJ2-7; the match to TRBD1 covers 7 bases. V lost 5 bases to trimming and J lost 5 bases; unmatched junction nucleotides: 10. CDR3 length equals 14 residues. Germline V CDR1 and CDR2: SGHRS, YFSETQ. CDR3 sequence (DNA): TGCGCCAGCAGACGAGGGGGCGCGGATGACGAGCAGTACTTC. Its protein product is CASRRGGADDEQYF.

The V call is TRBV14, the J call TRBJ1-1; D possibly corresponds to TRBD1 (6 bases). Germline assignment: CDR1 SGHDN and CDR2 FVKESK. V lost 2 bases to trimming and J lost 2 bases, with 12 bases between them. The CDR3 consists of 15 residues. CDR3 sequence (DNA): TGTGCCAGCAGCCAACCGACAGGTAGTAACACTGAAGCTTTCTTT. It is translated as CASSQPTGSNTEAFF. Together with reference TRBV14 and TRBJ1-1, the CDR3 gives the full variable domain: EAGVTQFPSHSVIEKGQTVTLRCDPISGHDNLYWYRRVMGKEIKFLLHFVKESKQDESGMPNNRFLAERTGGTYSTLKVQPAELEDSGVYFCASSQPTGSNTEAFFGQGTRLTVV.

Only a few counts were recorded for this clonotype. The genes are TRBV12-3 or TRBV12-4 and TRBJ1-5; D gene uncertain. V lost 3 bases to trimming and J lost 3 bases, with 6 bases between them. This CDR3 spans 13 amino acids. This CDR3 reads CASSFGPNQPQHF. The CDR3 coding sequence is TGTGCCAGCAGTTTCGGCCCCAATCAGCCCCAGCATTTT.

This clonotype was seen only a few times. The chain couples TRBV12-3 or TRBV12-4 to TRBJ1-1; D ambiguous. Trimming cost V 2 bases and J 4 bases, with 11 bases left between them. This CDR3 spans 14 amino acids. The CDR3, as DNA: TGTGCCAGCAGTTTACGGGGAGAGACCACTGAAGCTTTCTTT. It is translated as CASSLRGETTEAFF.

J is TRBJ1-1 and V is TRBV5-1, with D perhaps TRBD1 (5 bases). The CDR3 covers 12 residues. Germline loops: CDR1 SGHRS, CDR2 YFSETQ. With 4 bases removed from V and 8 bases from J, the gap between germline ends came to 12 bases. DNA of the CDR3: TGCGCCAGCAGCGAACCGCAGGGAGAAGCTTTCTTT. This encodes CASSEPQGEAFF.

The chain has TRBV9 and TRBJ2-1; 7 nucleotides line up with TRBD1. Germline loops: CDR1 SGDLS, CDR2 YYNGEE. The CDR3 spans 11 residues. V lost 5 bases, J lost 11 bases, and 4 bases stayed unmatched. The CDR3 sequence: CASRAQGKQFF. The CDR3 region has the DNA TGTGCCAGCAGGGCACAGGGGAAGCAGTTCTTC.

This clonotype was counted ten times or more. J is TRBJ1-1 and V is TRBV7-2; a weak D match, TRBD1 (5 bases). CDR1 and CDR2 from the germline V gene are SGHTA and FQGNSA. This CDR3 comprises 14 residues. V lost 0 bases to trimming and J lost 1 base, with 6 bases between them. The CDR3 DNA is TGTGCCAGCAGCTTAGCCAGGGAGAACACTGAAGCTTTCTTT. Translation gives CASSLARENTEAFF.

This CDR3 reads CASSPGILSGTGELFF. In DNA form, the CDR3 reads TGTGCCAGCAGCCCTGGTATCCTCTCGGGCACCGGGGAGCTGTTTTTT. The V gene is TRBV4-2, the J gene TRBJ2-2, with no clear D. V was clipped by 4 bases and J by 4 bases, with 16 bases between them. Looked up from germline, CDR1 is LGHNA and CDR2 is YNFKEQ. This CDR3 spans 16 amino acids.

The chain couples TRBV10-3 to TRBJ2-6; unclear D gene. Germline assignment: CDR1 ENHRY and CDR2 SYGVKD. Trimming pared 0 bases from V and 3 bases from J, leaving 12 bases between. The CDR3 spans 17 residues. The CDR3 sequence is CAISESGLGGGANVLTF. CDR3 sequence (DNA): TGTGCCATCAGTGAGTCGGGTCTGGGTGGTGGGGCCAACGTCCTGACTTTC.

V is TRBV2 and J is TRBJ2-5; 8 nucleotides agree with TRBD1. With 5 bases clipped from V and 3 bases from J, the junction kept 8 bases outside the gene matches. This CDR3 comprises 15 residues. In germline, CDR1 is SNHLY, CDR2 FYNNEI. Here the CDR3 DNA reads TGTGCCAGCAGTCCAAGCCAACAGGGGGAAGAGACCCAGTACTTC. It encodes CASSPSQQGEETQYF.

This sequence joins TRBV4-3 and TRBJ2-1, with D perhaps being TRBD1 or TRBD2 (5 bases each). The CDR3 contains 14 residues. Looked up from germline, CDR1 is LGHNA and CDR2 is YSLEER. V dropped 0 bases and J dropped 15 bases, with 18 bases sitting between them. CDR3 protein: CASSQDNLSPGTFF. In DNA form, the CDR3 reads TGCGCCAGCAGCCAAGACAATTTATCTCCAGGGACGTTCTTC.

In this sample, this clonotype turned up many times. The CDR3 DNA reads as TGTGCCAGCTCCCCCGAGGCTACCACAGATACGCAGTATTTT. This gives the protein CASSPEATTDTQYF. The V gene is TRBV18, the J gene TRBJ2-3; D is ambiguous. The CDR3 loop spans 14 amino acids. Trimming removed 6 bases from V and 2 bases from J, with 12 bases in between. Germline V gives CDR1 KGHSH, CDR2 LQKENI.

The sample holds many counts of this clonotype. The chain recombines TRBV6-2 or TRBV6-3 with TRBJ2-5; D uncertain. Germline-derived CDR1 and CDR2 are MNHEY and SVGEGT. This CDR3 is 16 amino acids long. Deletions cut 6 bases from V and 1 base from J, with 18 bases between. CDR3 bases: TGTGCCAGCAGGAACCATACTCCATTGGGCCAAGAGACCCAGTACTTC. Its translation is CASRNHTPLGQETQYF.

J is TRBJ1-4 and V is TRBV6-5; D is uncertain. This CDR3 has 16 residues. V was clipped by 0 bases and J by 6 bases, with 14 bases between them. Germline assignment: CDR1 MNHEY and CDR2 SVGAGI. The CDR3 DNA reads TGTGCCAGCAGTTACTCCCCCTTTGGCGAGGATGAAAAACTGTTTTTT. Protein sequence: CASSYSPFGEDEKLFF.

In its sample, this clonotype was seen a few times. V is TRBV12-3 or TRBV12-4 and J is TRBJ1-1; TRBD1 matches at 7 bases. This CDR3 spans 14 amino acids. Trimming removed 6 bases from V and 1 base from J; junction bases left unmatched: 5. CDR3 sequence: CASSPTGRNTEAFF. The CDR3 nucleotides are TGTGCCAGCAGCCCGACAGGGAGGAACACTGAAGCTTTCTTT.

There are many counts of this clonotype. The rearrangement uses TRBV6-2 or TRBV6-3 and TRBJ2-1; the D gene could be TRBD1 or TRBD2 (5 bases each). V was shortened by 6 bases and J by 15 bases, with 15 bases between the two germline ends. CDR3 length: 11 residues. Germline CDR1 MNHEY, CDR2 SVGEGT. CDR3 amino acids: CASSPSGRPFF. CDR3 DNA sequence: TGTGCCAGCAGCCCATCGGGACGCCCGTTCTTC.

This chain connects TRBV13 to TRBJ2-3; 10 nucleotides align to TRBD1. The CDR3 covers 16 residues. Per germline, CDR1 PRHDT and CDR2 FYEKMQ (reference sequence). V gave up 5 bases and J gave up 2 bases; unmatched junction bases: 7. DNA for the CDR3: TGTGCCAGCAGCAAGACAGGGGGCCCGATCACAGATACGCAGTATTTT. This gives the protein CASSKTGGPITDTQYF.

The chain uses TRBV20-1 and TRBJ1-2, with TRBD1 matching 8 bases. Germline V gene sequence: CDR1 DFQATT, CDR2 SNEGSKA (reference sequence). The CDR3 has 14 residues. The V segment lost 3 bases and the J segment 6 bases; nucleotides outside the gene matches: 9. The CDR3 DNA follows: TGCAGTGCTAGGGCCCAGACAGGGGCGGATGGCTACACCTTC. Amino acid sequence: CSARAQTGADGYTF.